A single sample is the source of the 22 T cell receptor beta chains below, sequenced in a study of shared clonotypes between healthy human individuals. Libraries were prepared by immunoSEQ multiplex PCR; TCRdb keeps only in-frame clonotypes and omits some of them. The sample carries roughly 2 million clones, 95% recorded once. The sequenced material came from naive CD4+ T cells sorted from blood. Subset indicated: CD45RA+ positively selected. These receptors were taken from a man between 18 and 35 years old in good health.

This rearrangement joins TRBV7-9 to TRBJ1-6, with D possibly matching TRBD1 (5 bases). Trimming left V 4 bases short and J 0 bases short, with 16 bases between. The CDR3 totals 18 residues. Per the germline V gene, CDR1 is SEHNR and CDR2 is FQNEAQ (reference sequence). The CDR3 DNA follows: TGTGCCAGCAGCTACGGGACTCACGCCGCCTCCTATAATTCACCCCTCCACTTT. Translated: CASSYGTHAASYNSPLHF. Full variable domain (remainder filled in from reference TRBV7-9 and TRBJ1-6): DTGVSQNPRHKITKRGQNVTFRCDPISEHNRLYWYRQTLGQGPEFLTYFQNEAQLEKSRLLSDRFSAERPKGSFSTLEIQRTEQGDSAMYLCASSYGTHAASYNSPLHFGNGTRLTVT.

The chain carries TRBV27 and TRBJ1-2; 7 nucleotides match TRBD1. With 3 bases clipped from V and 2 bases from J, the junction kept 6 bases outside the gene matches. This CDR3 contains 15 residues. Germline assignment: CDR1 MNHEY and CDR2 SMNVEV (reference sequence). The CDR3 loop is CASSFTQDRNYGYTF. The CDR3 DNA reads as TGTGCCAGCAGTTTCACCCAGGACAGGAACTATGGCTACACCTTC.

The table lists this clone with a few counts. At the DNA level, this CDR3 is encoded by other sequences in the same sample as well. V and J are TRBV5-5 and TRBJ2-3, with D possibly being TRBD1 or TRBD2 (5 bases each). This CDR3 region has 15 residues. The germline V gene has CDR1 SGHKS and CDR2 YYEKEE (reference sequence). Trimming cost V 0 bases and J 2 bases, with 10 bases left between them. The CDR3 loop reads CASSLGRDLTDTQYF. DNA of the CDR3: TGTGCCAGCAGCTTGGGCAGGGACCTCACAGATACGCAGTATTTT.

The gene calls are TRBV11-2 and TRBJ2-7; 7 positions agree with TRBD2. The CDR3 runs 13 residues. Germline-derived CDR1 and CDR2 are SGHAT and FQNNGV. J was trimmed by 7 bases and V by 0 bases; bases with no gene match: 3. The CDR3 DNA reads as TGTGCCAGCAGCTTAGATAGGCGGGGGGAGCAGTACTTC. Translation gives CASSLDRRGEQYF.

The V call is TRBV2, the J call TRBJ2-7, with D perhaps matching TRBD1 (5 bases). The CDR3 loop spans 12 amino acids. Germline V gives CDR1 SNHLY, CDR2 FYNNEI. The V and J ends lost 6 bases and 5 bases respectively, with 11 bases between them. The CDR3 reads CASRSDKNEQYF. DNA of the CDR3: TGTGCCAGCAGATCGGACAAGAACGAGCAGTACTTC.

This chain links TRBV7-9 with TRBJ2-2; D may be TRBD1 (5 bases). Germline CDR1 and CDR2: SEHNR and FQNEAQ (reference sequence). This CDR3 is built from 16 residues. V was cut by 4 bases and J by 6 bases, with 18 bases left in between. CDR3 sequence: CASSSLGPRHPGELFF. CDR3 nucleotides: TGTGCCAGCAGCTCTTTGGGGCCACGGCACCCCGGGGAGCTGTTTTTT.

This chain links TRBV2 with TRBJ2-7; TRBD1 is a possible D gene (6 bases). V lost 6 bases and J lost 5, with 20 bases in between. The CDR3 spans 15 residues. CDR1 SNHLY and CDR2 FYNNEI come from the germline V gene. The CDR3 spells CASRHTGINPHEQYF. CDR3 sequence (DNA): TGTGCCAGCAGACACACAGGGATTAACCCTCACGAGCAGTACTTC.

V usage is TRBV19 and J usage is TRBJ2-1; TRBD2 agrees at 9 bases. The germline V gene encodes CDR1 LNHDA and CDR2 SQIVND (reference sequence). The junction had 3 bases not matched to a gene; V was cut back by 3 bases and J by 0 bases. The CDR3 spans 16 residues. Written as DNA, the CDR3 is TGTGCCAGTAGTATTCCTAGCGGGATCTCCTACAATGAGCAGTTCTTC. As protein: CASSIPSGISYNEQFF.

The chain uses TRBV30 and TRBJ2-1; D unresolved. The CDR3 totals 11 residues. Per the germline V gene, CDR1 is GTSNPN and CDR2 is SVGIG (reference sequence). Trimming left V 0 bases short and J 9 bases short, with 6 bases between. CDR3 bases: TGTGCCTGGAGTGTATCTGTTGAGCAGTTCTTC. Its protein is CAWSVSVEQFF.

The chain recombines TRBV6-6 with TRBJ1-4; D remains unclear. The germline V and J ends were trimmed by 2 bases and 16 bases, with 17 bases remaining between them. This CDR3 has 13 amino acids. CDR1 MNHNY and CDR2 SVGAGI come from the germline V gene (reference sequence). The CDR3 loop reads CASSYTSPPTWFF. CDR3 in DNA: TGTGCCAGCAGTTACACCTCTCCCCCGACGTGGTTTTTT.

Remarks on this clone: Within the sample, other DNA sequences also encode this same CDR3. V is TRBV7-9 and J is TRBJ2-1, with 9 bases matching TRBD2. The length of the CDR3 is 14 residues. V lost 5 bases to trimming and J lost 4 bases; unmatched junction nucleotides: 3. Per the germline V gene, CDR1 is SEHNR and CDR2 is FQNEAQ (reference sequence). CDR3 nucleotides: TGTGCCAGCAGCCTTACTAGCGGGTACAATGAGCAGTTCTTC. It yields the protein CASSLTSGYNEQFF.

CDR3 sequence: CSVEGGGGYTF. CDR3 DNA sequence: TGCAGCGTTGAGGGGGGAGGTGGCTACACCTTC. The J gene is TRBJ1-2, the V gene TRBV29-1, with D possibly being TRBD1 (5 bases). V lost 3 bases and J lost 7, with 9 bases in between. Germline V gene data show CDR1 as SQVTM and CDR2 as ANQGSEA. The CDR3 contains 11 residues.

The chain couples TRBV27 to TRBJ1-2; 8 bases line up with TRBD1. The germline gives CDR1 MNHEY, CDR2 SMNVEV (reference sequence). The length of the CDR3 is 15 residues. The J segment lost 2 bases and the V segment lost 2 bases, leaving 4 bases of the junction unmatched. The CDR3 region has the DNA TGTGCCAGCAGTTTAGGGGACAGGTGGAACTATGGCTACACCTTC. As protein: CASSLGDRWNYGYTF.

V usage is TRBV9 and J usage is TRBJ1-2; 8 bases match TRBD1. The CDR3 is made up of 13 amino acids. CDR1 and CDR2 from the germline V gene are SGDLS and YYNGEE. V was clipped by 6 bases and J by 8 bases; unmatched bases: 9. The CDR3 spells CASTEGQGGGYTF. Here the CDR3 DNA reads TGTGCCAGCACCGAAGGACAGGGAGGAGGCTACACCTTC.

The chain couples TRBV6-5 to TRBJ1-5; D gene uncertain. The CDR3 totals 13 residues. V dropped 2 bases and J dropped 5 bases, with 7 bases sitting between them. CDR1 and CDR2 (germline): MNHEY, SVGAGI. CDR3 DNA: TGTGCCAGCAGTTACGACGTTGATCAGCCCCAGCATTTT. Amino acid sequence: CASSYDVDQPQHF.

The chain joins TRBV12-5 to TRBJ2-7; either TRBD1 or TRBD2 may fit D (5 bases each). The CDR3 extends over 17 amino acids. Trimming removed 0 bases at V and 7 bases at J, with 22 bases between. Germline V CDR1 and CDR2: LGHNT, FRNRAP. CDR3 residues: CASGLVLLGTTSWEQYF. CDR3 coding DNA: TGTGCTAGTGGTTTGGTACTGTTGGGGACCACTTCCTGGGAGCAGTACTTC.

This chain's CDR3 is CASSVRVYERTEAFF. The CDR3 region has the DNA TGTGCCAGCAGCGTACGGGTTTATGAACGGACTGAAGCTTTCTTT. The chain has TRBV9 and TRBJ1-1; no firm D call. Trimming removed 1 base at V and 5 bases at J, with 15 bases between. The germline V gene encodes CDR1 SGDLS and CDR2 YYNGEE. This CDR3 comprises 15 residues.

The chain uses TRBV5-1 and TRBJ2-5; 8 bases map to TRBD1. The CDR3 sequence is 14 residues long. CDR1 is SGHRS and CDR2 is YFSETQ in the germline V gene. The ends lost 4 bases at V and 3 bases at J; junction bases unmatched: 5. DNA for the CDR3: TGCGCCAGCAGCGAGGGACAGGCCAAAGAGACCCAGTACTTC. Translating it yields CASSEGQAKETQYF.

Concerning this clone: Other DNA sequences in the sample encode the same CDR3. V is TRBV5-1 and J is TRBJ1-1; 9 bases align to TRBD1. CDR3 size: 14 residues. Per the germline V gene, CDR1 is SGHRS and CDR2 is YFSETQ. J was trimmed by 2 bases and V by 4 bases; bases with no gene match: 3. The CDR3 protein is CASSRTGDNTEAFF. The CDR3 coding sequence is TGCGCCAGCAGCAGGACAGGGGATAACACTGAAGCTTTCTTT. Filled out from reference TRBV5-1 and TRBJ1-1, the complete variable domain reads KAGVTQTPRYLIKTRGQQVTLSCSPISGHRSVSWYQQTPGQGLQFLFEYFSETQRNKGNFPGRFSGRQFSNSRSEMNVSTLELGDSALYLCASSRTGDNTEAFFGQGTRLTVV.

The chain combines TRBV19 with TRBJ1-3; D gene ambiguous. Germline assignment: CDR1 LNHDA and CDR2 SQIVND (reference sequence). The CDR3 covers 14 residues. Trimming removed 7 bases at V and 0 bases at J, with 10 bases between. The CDR3 protein is CASKVEGSGNTIYF. In DNA, the CDR3 is TGTGCCAGTAAGGTAGAGGGCTCTGGAAACACCATATATTTT.

The V call is TRBV9, the J call TRBJ2-4, with TRBD2 as a possible D gene (6 bases). Looked up from germline, CDR1 is SGDLS and CDR2 is YYNGEE. CDR3 size: 15 residues. Between the trimmed V and J ends, which lost 0 bases and 9 bases, there was a span of 16 bases. CDR3 in amino acids: CASSVGPSEGSIQYF. The DNA for the CDR3 is TGTGCCAGCAGCGTAGGTCCTAGCGAGGGTAGCATTCAGTACTTC.

The chain joins TRBV6-5 to TRBJ1-1; no firm D call. Trimming cost V 5 bases and J 3 bases, with 10 bases left between them. Germline CDR1 and CDR2: MNHEY and SVGAGI. The CDR3 sequence is 13 residues long. The CDR3 here is CASSRPGDTEAFF. CDR3 sequence (DNA): TGTGCCAGCAGTAGACCGGGCGACACTGAAGCTTTCTTT.